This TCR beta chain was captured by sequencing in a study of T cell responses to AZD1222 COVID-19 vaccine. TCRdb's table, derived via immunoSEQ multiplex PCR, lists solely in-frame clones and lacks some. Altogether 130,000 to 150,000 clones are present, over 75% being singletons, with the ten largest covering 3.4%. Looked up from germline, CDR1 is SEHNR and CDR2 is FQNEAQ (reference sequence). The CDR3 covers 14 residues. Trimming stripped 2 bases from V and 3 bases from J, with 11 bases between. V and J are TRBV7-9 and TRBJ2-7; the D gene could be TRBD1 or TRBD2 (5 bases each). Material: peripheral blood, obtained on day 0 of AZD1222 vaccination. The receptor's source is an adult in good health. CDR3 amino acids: CASSLQGPGYEQYF. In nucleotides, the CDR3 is TGTGCCAGCAGCTTACAGGGACCTGGCTACGAGCAGTACTTC.